The T cell receptor (beta chain) under discussion was sequenced for a study of blood T cell repertoires in COVID-19. Study in general: The analysed material was cDNA or gDNA that came from T cells, B-cell-depleted T cells, or PBMCs.

This clone was seen more than once but under ten times. In the source study's methods: Estimation of nucleated cell counts was performed using reference gene primer amplification. TCRdb's table, derived via immunoSEQ multiplex PCR, lists solely in-frame clones and lacks some. Clone size and V and J calls were adopted from that table, with D and trimming inferred from the DNA. The repertoire holds roughly 330,000 clones, with approximately 89% as singletons. V lost 11 bases, J lost 3 bases, and 5 bases lay in between. Germline V gene sequence: CDR1 MNHEY, CDR2 SMNVEV (reference sequence). The CDR3 extends over 9 amino acids.

This chain uses TRBV27 with TRBJ2-7, with unresolved D. This TCR came from a man younger than 40 who had recovered from COVID-19. Sequenced material: PBMCs or T cells enriched from blood (not recorded which). The CDR3 protein is CASGYEQYF. The CDR3 DNA is TGTGCCTCGGGCTACGAGCAGTACTTC.